This T cell receptor beta chain was observed in a study of vaccination and CD4 T cells after COVID-19. Study-level background: Control wells got either CEFX epitopes, HIV-1 Nef peptides, or no peptide at all.

The treatment was: roughly 11-day PBMC culture with coronavirus spike peptide pools or control peptides (ViraFEST assay). There were positive PCR dates ranging from March to December 2020, all predating US Alpha, Beta and Delta variants. Sequence data for DNA of cultured CD4+ T cells were generated by the Oncomine TCR Beta short-read assay. TCRdb reprocessed the PCR reads via MiXCR and lists one record per CDR3 protein. The sample yields about 17,000 distinct CDR3 sequences, roughly 45% seen once. Trimming removed 6 bases from V and 7 bases from J, with 16 bases in between. Germline CDR1 DFQATT, CDR2 SNEGSKA (reference sequence). There are 13 residues in the CDR3. A word on this clonotype: Its target is unknown.

This sequence originates from a human donor who had recovered from COVID-19. J is TRBJ2-1 and V is TRBV20-1, with a weak D call TRBD2 (6 bases). This specimen was CD4+ T cells from blood, cultured in vitro, taken after SARS-CoV-2 vaccination. The DNA of the CDR3 is TGCAGTGCAGCCGGGACTTTAGGTAATGAGCAGTTCTTC. It yields the protein CSAAGTLGNEQFF.